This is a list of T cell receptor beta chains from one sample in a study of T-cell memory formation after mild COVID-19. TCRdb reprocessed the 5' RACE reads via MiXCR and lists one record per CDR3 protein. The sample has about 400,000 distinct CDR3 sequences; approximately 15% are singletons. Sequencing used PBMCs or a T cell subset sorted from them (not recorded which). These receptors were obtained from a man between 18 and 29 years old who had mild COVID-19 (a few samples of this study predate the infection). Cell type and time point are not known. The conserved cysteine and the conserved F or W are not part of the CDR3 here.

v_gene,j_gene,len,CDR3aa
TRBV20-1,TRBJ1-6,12,SARQPSLNSPLH
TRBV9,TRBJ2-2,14,ASSVSASGGIGELF
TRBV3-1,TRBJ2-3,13,ASSQDVVRTDTQY
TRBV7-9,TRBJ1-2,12,ASSNRGANYGYT
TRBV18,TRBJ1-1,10,ASSPQGIEAF
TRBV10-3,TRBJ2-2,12,AISRDRNTGELF
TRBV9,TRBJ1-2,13,ASRDSVGSAYGYT
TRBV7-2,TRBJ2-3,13,ASSLRQGSTDTQY
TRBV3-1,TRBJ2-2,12,ASSQPPGTGELF
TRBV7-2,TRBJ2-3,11,ASSLDGYDTQY
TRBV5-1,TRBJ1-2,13,ASSFMDRGEDGYT
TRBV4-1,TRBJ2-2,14,ASRVIGKRGTGELF
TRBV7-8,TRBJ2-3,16,ASSLRLAGSPSTDTQY
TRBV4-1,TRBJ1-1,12,ASSHRGGDTEAF
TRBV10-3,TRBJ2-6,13,ATFFRASGANVLT
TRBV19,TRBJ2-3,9,ASSIGDTQY
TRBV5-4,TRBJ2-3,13,ASSPSQGAGDTQY
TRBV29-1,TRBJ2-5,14,SVAPGDSVREETQY
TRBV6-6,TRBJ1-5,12,ASSSPLWDQPQH
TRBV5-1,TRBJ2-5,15,ASSFLGGPNNQETQY
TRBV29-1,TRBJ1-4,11,SASRGAGEKLF
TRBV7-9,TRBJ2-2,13,ASSPRERAVGELF
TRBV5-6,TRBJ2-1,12,ASSPSFLYNEQF
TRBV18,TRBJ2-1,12,ASSSRAAGNEQF
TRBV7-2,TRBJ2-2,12,ASRPDRNTGELF
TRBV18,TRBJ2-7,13,ASSESIGGTYEQY
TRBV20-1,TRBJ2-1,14,SATARTSGGNNEQF
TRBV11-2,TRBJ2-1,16,ASSWRGLGLAAYNEQF
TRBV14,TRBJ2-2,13,ASSQVGALDGELF
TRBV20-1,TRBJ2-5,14,SARAGWLPLQETQY
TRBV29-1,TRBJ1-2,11,SVEGQERVGYT
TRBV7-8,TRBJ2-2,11,ASSSAAGGELF
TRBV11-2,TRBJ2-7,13,ASSRGQGFDYEQY
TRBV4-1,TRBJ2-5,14,ASSQRSDYSPETQY
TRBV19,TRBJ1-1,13,ASSGIGTVNTEAF
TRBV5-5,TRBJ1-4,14,ASSSQPGTGAEKLF
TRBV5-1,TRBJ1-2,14,ASSLFDGGSLAGYT
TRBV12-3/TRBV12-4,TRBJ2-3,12,ASIPRGLAGRQY
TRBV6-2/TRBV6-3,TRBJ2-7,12,ASCQVGYSYEQY
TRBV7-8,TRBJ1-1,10,ASRTGATEAF
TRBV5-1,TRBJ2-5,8,ASPVETQY
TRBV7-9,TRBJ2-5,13,ASSLIAGRKETQY
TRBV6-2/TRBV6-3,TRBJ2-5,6,ATGAQY
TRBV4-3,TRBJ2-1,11,ASSRYTTNEQF
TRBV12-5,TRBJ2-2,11,GSTVPNTGELF
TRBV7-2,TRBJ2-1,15,ASSPRGSGGAPDEQF
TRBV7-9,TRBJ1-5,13,ASSLGQGLNQPQH
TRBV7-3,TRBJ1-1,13,ASSIDVGRNTEAF
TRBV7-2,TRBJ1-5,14,ASSFRTGIGNQPQH
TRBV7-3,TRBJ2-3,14,ASSLVAGGGADTQY
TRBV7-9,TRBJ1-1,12,ASSFSNRGTEAF
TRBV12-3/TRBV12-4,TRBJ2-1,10,ASSTRTGEQF
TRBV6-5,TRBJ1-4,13,ASSYVNAGTEKLF
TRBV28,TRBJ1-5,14,ASSLYTGYGNQPQH
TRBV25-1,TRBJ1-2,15,ASSVTDSYSSGYGYT
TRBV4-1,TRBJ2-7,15,ASSQNAGLAGDYEQY
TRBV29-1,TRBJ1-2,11,SASPTGIGGYT
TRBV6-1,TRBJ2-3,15,ASSTSGTRESTDTQY